This T cell receptor beta chain was identified in a study of cytomegalovirus exposure and HLA in healthy donors. The PCR was carried out with 60 Vbeta primers and 13 Jbeta primers. In the study's own analysis: Later, tens of millions of unique TCR beta chains were counted in an analysis, and approximately 10 million of them were shared. Only in-frame clones appear in the TCRdb table, and some are missing; sequencing was by immunoSEQ multiplex PCR. V and J calls and clone size are as listed in that table; D and trimming were resolved from the DNA. Counted here are 90,000 to 130,000 clones, 70% to 90% occurring once; the ten biggest clones make up around 2%. The TCR originated in a man between 40 and 49 years old in good health and CMV-seronegative. The sample consisted of PBMCs.

CDR3: CASSLKTGRYTF. In DNA form, the CDR3 reads TGTGCCAGCAGCCTAAAAACAGGGCGCTACACCTTC. The rearrangement uses TRBV11-2 and TRBJ1-2; weak D call: TRBD1 (6 bases). The length of the CDR3 is 12 residues. Trimming removed 5 bases from V and 9 bases from J, with 13 bases in between. CDR1 and CDR2 from the germline V gene are SGHAT and FQNNGV.